Shown below are 28 T cell receptor beta chains from a single sample sequenced in a study of sequential checkpoint blockade in melanoma. The treatment was: randomized to nivolumab then ipilimumab (arm A) or the reverse (arm B). The table came from immunoSEQ multiplex PCR; TCRdb's copy has only in-frame clones and leaves some out. The data show some 9,400 clones, approximately 76% seen once. Here the sequenced sample was CD8+ T cells sorted from blood (inferred from file names), taken from a patient given nivolumab and ipilimumab in sequence. These receptors were obtained from a human donor with melanoma.

This clone was detected a few times. V usage is TRBV4-3 and J usage is TRBJ2-3; TRBD2 matches 12 bases. This CDR3 spans 17 amino acids. After removal of 0 bases from V and 3 bases from J, the junction contained 4 bases not matched to a gene. Germline V gene data show CDR1 as LGHNA and CDR2 as YSLEER. Here the CDR3 reads CASSQEASGRGTDTQYF. DNA for the CDR3: TGCGCCAGCAGCCAAGAGGCTAGCGGGAGGGGGACAGATACGCAGTATTTT.

The chain uses TRBV7-8 and TRBJ2-1, with 10 bases lining up with TRBD2. The CDR3 covers 15 residues. Germline V gene data show CDR1 as SGHVS and CDR2 as FQNEAQ. V was pared by 2 bases and J by 7 bases, with 5 bases of the junction left unmatched. The CDR3 DNA reads TGTGCCAGCAGCTTACCGGGACTAGCGCCTAATGAGCAGTTCTTC. Translation gives CASSLPGLAPNEQFF.

The chain carries TRBV4-2 and TRBJ2-5, with 12 bases lining up with TRBD2. The CDR3 is 15 residues long. Germline V lookup: CDR1 LGHNA, CDR2 YNFKEQ. V was clipped by 2 bases and J by 2 bases; unmatched bases: 0. The CDR3, as DNA: TGTGCCAGCAGCCAACTAGCGGGGGGGCAAGAGACCCAGTACTTC. Its translation: CASSQLAGGQETQYF.

The rearrangement joins TRBV5-4 to TRBJ1-2, with TRBD1 as a possible D gene (5 bases). Germline assignment: CDR1 SGHNT and CDR2 YYREEE (reference sequence). Trimming shortened V by 2 bases and J by 6 bases, and 14 bases separated the two germline ends. The CDR3 loop spans 14 amino acids. CDR3: CASSLQGVEDGYTF. In DNA, the CDR3 is TGTGCCAGCAGCTTACAAGGGGTCGAGGATGGCTACACCTTC.

This clone came up a few times. V gene TRBV6-5 combines with J gene TRBJ1-1; the match to TRBD1 covers 7 bases. CDR3 length: 15 residues. Per germline, CDR1 MNHEY and CDR2 SVGAGI. V lost 6 bases, J lost 1 base, and 8 bases stayed unmatched. DNA for the CDR3: TGTGCCAGCAGATTATCCCAGGGGGGGAACACTGAAGCTTTCTTT. Translation gives CASRLSQGGNTEAFF.

J is TRBJ2-2 and V is TRBV6-4, with D possibly TRBD2 on 5 matching bases. This CDR3 spans 14 amino acids. Trimming removed 0 bases from V and 6 bases from J, with 8 bases in between. Germline CDR1 and CDR2: MRHNA and SNTAGT. CDR3 amino acids: CASSDSEEAGELFF. CDR3 nucleotide sequence: TGTGCCAGCAGTGACTCGGAGGAGGCCGGGGAGCTGTTTTTT.

To note about this clone: This specimen includes other DNA sequences encoding the same CDR3. The V gene is TRBV27, the J gene TRBJ2-1, with 7 bases that match TRBD2. Germline CDR1 MNHEY, CDR2 SMNVEV (reference sequence). V gave up 2 bases and J gave up 4 bases; unmatched junction bases: 2. The CDR3 length is 14 residues. CDR3 sequence reads: CASSLRAGYNEQFF. CDR3 DNA sequence: TGTGCCAGCAGTTTAAGAGCGGGGTACAATGAGCAGTTCTTC.

This sequence joins TRBV27 and TRBJ2-1; TRBD1 matches 8 bases. Germline-derived CDR1 and CDR2 are MNHEY and SMNVEV (reference sequence). After removal of 5 bases from V and 8 bases from J, the junction contained 11 bases not matched to a gene. CDR3 length: 15 residues. The CDR3 loop reads CASSPYSGGWDEQFF. CDR3 in DNA: TGTGCCAGCAGTCCTTACTCAGGGGGCTGGGATGAGCAGTTCTTC.

This clone showed up just a few times. V is TRBV6-1 and J is TRBJ2-3; TRBD2 matches 9 bases. Germline trimming cut 4 bases from V and 0 bases from J; bases unmatched to any gene: 2. This CDR3 is built from 15 residues. From germline, CDR1 is MNHNS and CDR2 SASEGT. The CDR3 region has the DNA TGTGCCAGCAGTGTGACTAGCGGCAGCACAGATACGCAGTATTTT. Translation: CASSVTSGSTDTQYF.

The V call is TRBV19, the J call TRBJ2-1; 10 bases agree with TRBD1. CDR3 length: 16 residues. CDR1 is LNHDA and CDR2 is SQIVND in the germline V gene (reference sequence). Unmatched junction bases numbered 4, after V lost 5 bases and J lost 0 bases. CDR3 nucleotides: TGTGCCAGTAGTCTTGGGACAGGGGTCTCCTACAATGAGCAGTTCTTC. It codes for CASSLGTGVSYNEQFF.

V gene TRBV5-4 combines with J gene TRBJ2-1; 7 bases line up with TRBD1. This CDR3 contains 15 residues. The germline V gene has CDR1 SGHNT and CDR2 YYREEE (reference sequence). Losses at the gene ends were 2 bases for V and 9 bases for J; bases not matched to a gene: 11. CDR3 loop: CASSFSTGKGREQFF. DNA of the CDR3: TGTGCCAGCAGCTTTTCGACAGGGAAGGGACGTGAGCAGTTCTTC.

V and J are TRBV15 and TRBJ2-7, with TRBD1 matching 10 bases. The germline V gene encodes CDR1 LNHNV and CDR2 YYDKDF (reference sequence). This CDR3 has 14 amino acids. V lost 4 bases to trimming and J lost 3 bases; unmatched junction nucleotides: 3. The CDR3 sequence: CATSTDRGFYEQYF. The CDR3 DNA reads TGTGCCACCAGCACGGACAGGGGGTTCTACGAGCAGTACTTC.

This clone was detected only a few times. Distinct nucleotide sequences in the sample also encode this CDR3. This rearrangement joins TRBV7-2 to TRBJ1-5; D gene ambiguous. The germline V and J ends were trimmed by 3 bases and 0 bases, with 9 bases remaining between them. Looked up from germline, CDR1 is SGHTA and CDR2 is FQGNSA. This CDR3 is built from 15 residues. In DNA, the CDR3 is TGTGCCAGCAGCTTGGTACCTAATAGCAATCAGCCCCAGCATTTT. It translates to CASSLVPNSNQPQHF. The variable domain in full, completed from reference TRBV7-2 and TRBJ1-5, reads GAGVSQSPSNKVTEKGKDVELRCDPISGHTALYWYRQSLGQGLEFLIYFQGNSAPDKSGLPSDRFSAERTGGSVSTLTIQRTQQEDSAVYLCASSLVPNSNQPQHFGDGTRLSIL.

Here the CDR3 reads CASSPPERAGYEQYF. The CDR3 coding sequence is TGTGCCAGCAGCCCGCCAGAGAGGGCGGGGTACGAGCAGTACTTC. The rearrangement links TRBV7-2 to TRBJ2-7; D may be TRBD2 (6 bases). The V gene's germline CDR1 is SGHTA and CDR2 FQGNSA. The V end lost 5 bases, the J end lost 4 bases, and 18 bases lay between the germline ends. The CDR3 length is 15 residues. Using reference TRBV7-2 and TRBJ2-7 for the parts outside the CDR3, the full variable domain is GAGVSQSPSNKVTEKGKDVELRCDPISGHTALYWYRQSLGQGLEFLIYFQGNSAPDKSGLPSDRFSAERTGGSVSTLTIQRTQQEDSAVYLCASSPPERAGYEQYFGPGTRLTVT.

This chain links TRBV29-1 with TRBJ1-6; D possibly corresponds to TRBD1 (5 bases). Germline V gene sequence: CDR1 SQVTM, CDR2 ANQGSEA. This CDR3 contains 13 residues. The ends were cut back, 6 bases at V and 6 bases at J, with 12 bases in the middle. As DNA, the CDR3 is TGCAGCGTCCGAACAGGAGTTAATTCACCCCTCCACTTT. Amino acids: CSVRTGVNSPLHF.

About this clone: It may be a read error: a sequence one base away is much more abundant. The rearrangement links TRBV30 to TRBJ1-1; TRBD1 is a possible D gene (5 bases). The CDR3 runs to 15 residues. CDR1 GTSNPN and CDR2 SVGIG come from the germline V gene (reference sequence). The ends were cut back, 2 bases at V and 5 bases at J, with 18 bases in the middle. Here the CDR3 reads CAWSTTELHGTEAFF. The CDR3 coding sequence is TGTGCCTGGAGTACGACAGAGCTGCACGGAACTGAAGCTTTCTTT.

This clone was seen only once. The chain is built from TRBV4-1 and TRBJ2-7; TRBD1 might be the D (7 bases). V was cut by 7 bases and J by 7 bases, with 17 bases left in between. The length of the CDR3 is 13 residues. Germline V CDR1 and CDR2: MGHRA, YSYEKL. The CDR3, as DNA: TGCGCCAGCACAGCGGAGGGGGCGCGGGAGCAGTACTTC. It encodes CASTAEGAREQYF.

The gene calls are TRBV27 and TRBJ2-3; 9 positions match TRBD2. Trimming removed 2 bases from V and 4 bases from J; junction bases left unmatched: 4. Germline CDR1 and CDR2: MNHEY and SMNVEV (reference sequence). This CDR3 is built from 15 residues. CDR3 nucleotides: TGTGCCAGCAGTTTAAGCGGGGGGATGGCAGATACGCAGTATTTT. Amino acids: CASSLSGGMADTQYF.

The chain carries TRBV18 and TRBJ1-1; TRBD1 matches 9 bases. The CDR3 extends over 16 amino acids. CDR1 and CDR2 (germline): KGHSH, LQKENI. V lost 6 bases and J lost 0; bases outside the gene matches: 8. In DNA, the CDR3 is TGTGCCAGCTCCCCAGCCGGGACAGGGCTGAACACTGAAGCTTTCTTT. This encodes CASSPAGTGLNTEAFF. The complete variable domain, with remaining parts taken from reference TRBV18 and TRBJ1-1, reads NAGVMQNPRHLVRRRGQEARLRCSPMKGHSHVYWYRQLPEEGLKFMVYLQKENIIDESGMPKERFSAEFPKEGPSILRIQQVVRGDSAAYFCASSPAGTGLNTEAFFGQGTRLTVV.

CDR3 DNA sequence: TGTGCCATCAGTGAGGGGGGCGGGAGGGCCTACGAGCAGTACTTC. This codes for CAISEGGGRAYEQYF. The rearrangement links TRBV10-3 to TRBJ2-7; 9 bases are a match to TRBD2. The length of the CDR3 is 15 residues. Trimming at V came to 2 bases and at J to 2 bases, leaving 4 bases not matched to a gene. Germline CDR1 ENHRY, CDR2 SYGVKD.

This rearrangement joins TRBV4-3 to TRBJ2-1; TRBD1 agrees at 8 bases. The CDR3 length is 16 residues. Trimming cost V 4 bases and J 9 bases; bases outside gene matches: 14. Germline assignment: CDR1 LGHNA and CDR2 YSLEER. The CDR3 region is CASSPRVRQGAREQFF. The CDR3 DNA is TGCGCCAGCAGCCCAAGAGTACGGCAGGGGGCACGTGAGCAGTTCTTC.

This clone was counted a single time. The rearrangement uses TRBV28 and TRBJ1-4; 8 bases are a match to TRBD1. Germline CDR1 is MDHEN and CDR2 is SYDVKM. V dropped 7 bases and J dropped 7; count of bases not matched to a gene: 8. There are 14 residues in the CDR3. The CDR3 region has the DNA TGTGCCAGCAAGTTCCAGGGGGCAGGTGAAAAACTGTTTTTT. Translation gives CASKFQGAGEKLFF.

V gene TRBV5-4 combines with J gene TRBJ2-1; 8 bases map to TRBD1. V was clipped by 0 bases and J by 7 bases; unmatched bases: 9. CDR3 size: 16 residues. CDR1 SGHNT and CDR2 YYREEE come from the germline V gene (reference sequence). The CDR3 coding sequence is TGTGCCAGCAGCTTGGAAGGGGGACAGGTCTCTAATGAGCAGTTCTTC. This sequence encodes CASSLEGGQVSNEQFF.

This clone appeared a few times. The chain joins TRBV28 to TRBJ1-4; TRBD1 might be the D (5 bases). V was cut by 7 bases and J by 0 bases, with 18 bases left in between. Germline CDR1 is MDHEN and CDR2 is SYDVKM. The CDR3 has 17 amino acids. In DNA form, the CDR3 reads TGTGCCAGCACCCTTACGGGGGGTCTAGCAACTAATGAAAAACTGTTTTTT. Translation: CASTLTGGLATNEKLFF.

The chain couples TRBV28 to TRBJ2-3; the match to TRBD2 covers 12 bases. V was pared by 6 bases and J by 4 bases, with 8 bases of the junction left unmatched. Germline V CDR1 and CDR2: MDHEN, SYDVKM. This CDR3 contains 16 residues. As DNA, the CDR3 is TGTGCCAGCAGCCTGACTAGCGGGAGAGTGGCAGATACGCAGTATTTT. Protein: CASSLTSGRVADTQYF.

The rearrangement uses TRBV7-3 and TRBJ2-5; no clear D gene. The V gene's germline CDR1 is SGHTA and CDR2 FQGTGA. This CDR3 has 14 residues. The germline V and J ends were trimmed by 1 base and 2 bases, with 8 bases remaining between them. For the CDR3, the DNA is TGTGCCAGCAGCTTAAGCGGCAGTCAAGAGACCCAGTACTTC. This sequence encodes CASSLSGSQETQYF.

V and J are TRBV7-8 and TRBJ1-1; D possibly corresponds to TRBD1 (5 bases). Trimming took 4 bases from V and 0 from J, leaving 9 bases between them. CDR1 is SGHVS and CDR2 is FQNEAQ in the germline V gene. The CDR3 consists of 14 residues. The CDR3 DNA is TGTGCCAGCAGCTCGACAGTTATGAACACTGAAGCTTTCTTT. It specifies CASSSTVMNTEAFF.

The DNA for the CDR3 is TGCAGTGCTATGCGGGGTGGGGAGCAGTACTTC. Protein sequence: CSAMRGGEQYF. The V gene is TRBV20-1, the J gene TRBJ2-7, with a tentative D call TRBD2 (6 bases). CDR1 is DFQATT, CDR2 SNEGSKA, per germline (reference sequence). Trimming removed 4 bases at V and 7 bases at J, with 11 bases between. The CDR3 sequence is 11 residues long.